This entry features one TCR beta chain sequence. No antigen is known for it. Other nucleotide sequences from this sample produce the same CDR3. Germline V gives CDR1 LNHNV, CDR2 YYDKDF (reference sequence). The CDR3 has 12 residues. Trimming left V 5 bases short and J 0 bases short, with 1 base between. This sample is drawn from a study of graft-versus-host responses after intestinal transplantation. Background on the study: Recipients had transplants, and these were multivisceral, liver-intestinal, or isolated intestinal. Recipients across the board were started on anti-thymocyte globulin induction, then kept on tacrolimus and steroids for two to four years. Findings and caveats of the study: Some GvH clones were seen earlier in gut or blood, suggesting intestinal origin.

TCRdb keeps only in-frame clones here, not all; method: immunoSEQ multiplex PCR. The repertoire consists of 95,000 to 150,000 clones, with around 95% occurring once and the leading ten covering about 3.3%. The chain combines TRBV15 with TRBJ2-2; D gene unclear. This material consisted of unstimulated CD8+ T cells sorted from spleen or lymph node cells, taken before intestinal transplant. This TCR derives from a human donor who received an intestinal transplant. CDR3 sequence: CATSSNTGELFF. The CDR3 DNA sequence: TGTGCCACCAGCTCGAACACCGGGGAGCTGTTTTTT.